Shown below are 27 T cell receptor beta chains from a single sample sequenced in a study of blood T cell repertoires in COVID-19 (dated by TCRdb to about 2020). Receptor libraries were prepared by the immunoSEQ multiplex PCR assay. In TCRdb, the immuneACCESS table is reduced to in-frame sequences with V and J assigned. These tables do not hold every clone; where another copy was compared, an unresolved V gene accounts for under half, and the others remain unexplained. For this sample the table gives about 130,000 clones, of which roughly 69% were detected only once. The ten top clones hold 1.5% to 2% of the sample. The source material was peripheral blood. The receptor set was obtained from a woman between 70 and 85 years old with acute or convalescent COVID-19.

The chain couples TRBV6-4 to TRBJ2-1; TRBD2 matches at 16 bases. The germline V gene encodes CDR1 MRHNA and CDR2 SNTAGT. Trimming cost V 6 bases and J 2 bases; bases outside gene matches: 10. The CDR3 totals 19 residues. Written as DNA, the CDR3 is TGTGCCAGCAGCGCCGAGGGACTAGCGGGAGGGCCCCCCTACAATGAGCAGTTCTTC. Its translation: CASSAEGLAGGPPYNEQFF.

Only a few counts were recorded for this clone. V and J are TRBV11-2 and TRBJ1-4; no firm D call. In germline, CDR1 is SGHAT, CDR2 FQNNGV. The CDR3 consists of 15 residues. Trimming shortened V by 1 base and J by 1 base, and 7 bases separated the two germline ends. The CDR3 nucleotides are TGTGCCAGCAGCTTAGTTCGGGGAACTAATGAAAAACTGTTTTTT. It is translated as CASSLVRGTNEKLFF.

The chain has TRBV7-9 and TRBJ2-3, with 7 nucleotides matching TRBD2. After removal of 4 bases from V and 1 base from J, the junction contained 8 bases not matched to a gene. Germline V gene lookup returns CDR1 SEHNR and CDR2 FQNEAQ (reference sequence). The length of the CDR3 is 16 residues. In DNA form, the CDR3 reads TGTGCCAGCAGCTCATCGGCGGGGGTCCGCACAGATACGCAGTATTTT. It is translated as CASSSSAGVRTDTQYF.

The genes are TRBV4-1 and TRBJ1-3, with D tentatively TRBD1 (5 bases). Trimming removed 5 bases from V and 2 bases from J, with 13 bases in between. In germline, CDR1 is MGHRA, CDR2 YSYEKL. The CDR3 sequence is 15 residues long. CDR3 region: CASSGPGGTGNTIYF. In DNA, the CDR3 is TGCGCCAGCAGCGGACCTGGGGGGACTGGAAACACCATATATTTT.

The chain employs TRBV20-1 and TRBJ2-1; D unclear. This CDR3 contains 22 residues. Germline CDR1 reads DFQATT; CDR2 reads SNEGSKA (reference sequence). Trimming took off 3 bases at V and 1 base at J, with 34 bases between the two ends. CDR3 DNA sequence: TGCAGTGCTAGTCCCCAGTTCTTAGACAAGAATAAGGTTTACGGTTCCTACAATGAGCAGTTCTTC. Protein sequence: CSASPQFLDKNKVYGSYNEQFF.

This clone was recorded a few times. The chain uses TRBV6-5 and TRBJ1-3, with 9 positions matching TRBD1. The CDR3 is 16 residues long. V lost 5 bases to trimming and J lost 0 bases; unmatched junction nucleotides: 5. Germline loops: CDR1 MNHEY, CDR2 SVGAGI. The CDR3 nucleotides are TGTGCCAGCAGTAACTGGGGACAGGGCTCTGGAAACACCATATATTTT. This encodes CASSNWGQGSGNTIYF.

The genes are TRBV9 and TRBJ1-6; D gene ambiguous. The CDR3 has 16 amino acids. Deletions cut 0 bases from V and 2 bases from J, with 9 bases between. Germline CDR1 SGDLS, CDR2 YYNGEE. The chain's CDR3 is CASSVDHTPYNSPLHF. In DNA, the CDR3 is TGTGCCAGCAGCGTAGATCACACACCCTATAATTCACCCCTCCACTTT.

This clone was found once. The chain carries TRBV5-1 and TRBJ2-3; D may be TRBD1 (5 bases). This CDR3 comprises 13 residues. Germline CDR1 reads SGHRS; CDR2 reads YFSETQ. With 3 bases removed from V and 4 bases from J, the gap between germline ends came to 9 bases. The CDR3 region is CASSSQGADTQYF. The CDR3, as DNA: TGCGCCAGCAGCTCCCAGGGCGCAGATACGCAGTATTTT.

The V gene is TRBV20-1, the J gene TRBJ2-3; D uncertain. Germline CDR1 and CDR2: DFQATT and SNEGSKA (reference sequence). There are 11 residues in the CDR3. V was pared by 6 bases and J by 4 bases, with 8 bases between. The CDR3 region has the DNA TGCAGTGCACTTACGGCAGATACGCAGTATTTT. Amino acid sequence: CSALTADTQYF.

On this clone: Other DNA variants within this sample encode the same CDR3. The rearrangement uses TRBV11-1 and TRBJ2-7; tentatively, D is TRBD2 (5 bases). The germline gives CDR1 SGHAT, CDR2 FQDESV (reference sequence). The CDR3 is 15 amino acids. Trimming left V 5 bases short and J 0 bases short, with 14 bases between. CDR3 nucleotides: TGTGCCAGCAGCAGAGGGCAGGACCTCTCCTACGAGCAGTACTTC. Encoded protein: CASSRGQDLSYEQYF.

V usage is TRBV28 and J usage is TRBJ1-2, with TRBD1 matching over 8 bases. J was trimmed by 4 bases and V by 3 bases; bases with no gene match: 4. CDR1 MDHEN and CDR2 SYDVKM come from the germline V gene. This CDR3 comprises 14 residues. Written as DNA, the CDR3 is TGTGCCAGCAGTTTCCAGGGGGCGGTCTATGGCTACACCTTC. Translated: CASSFQGAVYGYTF.

The gene calls are TRBV27 and TRBJ2-7; 7 nucleotides line up with TRBD1. Per germline, CDR1 MNHEY and CDR2 SMNVEV (reference sequence). The CDR3 is 14 amino acids. The V and J ends lost 2 bases and 3 bases, in that order; junction bases with no gene match: 4. CDR3 residues: CASSLETGSYEQYF. The CDR3 coding sequence is TGTGCCAGCAGTTTAGAGACAGGGAGCTACGAGCAGTACTTC.

This rearrangement joins TRBV29-1 to TRBJ2-7; the D is unclear. The germline V gene has CDR1 SQVTM and CDR2 ANQGSEA. V shed 3 bases and J shed 0 bases, with 3 bases lying between them. The CDR3 has 11 residues. CDR3 in amino acids: CSVDSSYEQYF. The CDR3 DNA follows: TGCAGCGTTGACTCCTCCTACGAGCAGTACTTC.

In its sample, this clone was seen once. The J gene is TRBJ2-5, the V gene TRBV18, with 8 bases that match TRBD1. V lost 5 bases, J lost 2 bases, and 1 base stayed unmatched. The CDR3 runs to 13 residues. Germline lookup yields CDR1 KGHSH and CDR2 LQKENI. CDR3 coding DNA: TGTGCCAGCTCAGGACAGGGACAAGAGACCCAGTACTTC. Its protein is CASSGQGQETQYF.

The chain recombines TRBV3-1 (or the pseudogene TRBV3-2) with TRBJ2-1; D might be TRBD2 (6 bases). This CDR3 contains 13 residues. Trimming left V 1 base short and J 16 bases short, with 17 bases between. CDR1 is LGHDT and CDR2 is YNNKEL in the germline V gene (reference sequence). The chain's CDR3 is CASSQGGGGNLFF. The CDR3 DNA is TGTGCCAGCAGCCAAGGAGGAGGCGGGAATCTATTCTTC.

This rearrangement joins TRBV7-7 to TRBJ2-5; tentative D call: TRBD1 (6 bases). Between the trimmed V and J ends, which lost 2 bases and 3 bases, there was a span of 13 bases. Germline V CDR1 and CDR2: SSHAT, FNYEAQ (reference sequence). This CDR3 spans 15 amino acids. The CDR3 nucleotides read TGTGCCAGCAGCTTAACCCCCGGGACAAAAGAGACCCAGTACTTC. Translated: CASSLTPGTKETQYF.

The genes are TRBV7-2 and TRBJ1-2, with D hard to call. The ends were cut back, 3 bases at V and 8 bases at J, with 13 bases in the middle. This CDR3 spans 13 amino acids. Per germline, CDR1 SGHTA and CDR2 FQGNSA. In DNA form, the CDR3 reads TGTGCCAGCAGCTTTAGCGAAGGGAAAGGCTACACCTTC. The encoded protein is CASSFSEGKGYTF.

V and J are TRBV7-2 and TRBJ2-1; D gene unclear. The germline gives CDR1 SGHTA, CDR2 FQGNSA. This CDR3 comprises 16 residues. V lost 5 bases and J lost 0, with 14 bases in between. The CDR3 coding sequence is TGTGCCAGCAGCCCCCGGTTTGGTAGCTCCTACAATGAGCAGTTCTTC. Encoded protein: CASSPRFGSSYNEQFF.

The chain uses TRBV20-1 and TRBJ2-1, with 14 nucleotides matching TRBD2. Losses at the gene ends were 3 bases for V and 7 bases for J; bases not matched to a gene: 5. The CDR3 loop spans 15 amino acids. CDR1 and CDR2 from the germline V gene are DFQATT and SNEGSKA (reference sequence). CDR3 DNA sequence: TGCAGTGCTAGTCCGACTAGCGGGAGGGGTAATGAGCAGTTCTTC. Its translation is CSASPTSGRGNEQFF.

V is TRBV12-1 and J is TRBJ1-6; the table's D call TRBD1 went unverified against the DNA. TRBV12-1 is an annotated pseudogene. The CDR3 runs 16 residues. Here the CDR3 DNA reads TGTGCCAGCAGCTTTGGAGGCAGGGGAGACAATTCACCCCTCCACTTT. Its protein product is CASSFGGRGDNSPLHF.

This clone appeared a single time. V and J are TRBV3-1 (or the pseudogene TRBV3-2) and TRBJ2-2; D ambiguous. Trimming took 0 bases from V and 1 from J, leaving 3 bases between them. CDR3 length equals 14 residues. CDR1 and CDR2 from the germline V gene are LGHDT and YNNKEL (reference sequence). The CDR3 nucleotides are TGTGCCAGCAGCCAAGACAGGAACACCGGGGAGCTGTTTTTT. As protein: CASSQDRNTGELFF.

The V and J genes are TRBV19 and TRBJ2-2, with 8 bases identical to TRBD1. CDR3 size: 15 residues. Germline values: CDR1 LNHDA, CDR2 SQIVND (reference sequence). The V segment lost 3 bases and the J segment 4 bases; nucleotides outside the gene matches: 4. The CDR3 DNA follows: TGTGCCAGTAGTATGGAGGACAGGGCCACCGGGGAGCTGTTTTTT. Amino acid sequence: CASSMEDRATGELFF. Filled out from reference TRBV19 and TRBJ2-2, the complete variable domain reads DGGITQSPKYLFRKEGQNVTLSCEQNLNHDAMYWYRQDPGQGLRLIYYSQIVNDFQKGDIAEGYSVSREKKESFPLTVTSAQKNPTAFYLCASSMEDRATGELFFGEGSRLTVL.

This chain links TRBV5-6 with TRBJ2-3; TRBD1 might be the D (5 bases). The germline gives CDR1 SGHDT, CDR2 YYEEEE. The CDR3 has 13 amino acids. Trimming pared 3 bases from V and 0 bases from J, leaving 5 bases between. CDR3 bases: TGTGCCAGCAGCTGGGGCAGCACAGATACGCAGTATTTT. This gives the protein CASSWGSTDTQYF.

The J gene is TRBJ2-3, the V gene TRBV10-3, with a tentative D call TRBD1 (6 bases). CDR3 length: 15 amino acids. CDR1 is ENHRY, CDR2 SYGVKD, per germline. V lost 3 bases, J lost 3 bases, and 13 bases lay in between. The CDR3, as DNA: TGTGCCATCAGTGACCCGGACAGCAAAACAGATACGCAGTATTTT. Residues: CAISDPDSKTDTQYF.

V and J are TRBV28 and TRBJ1-2; no reliable D call. This CDR3 contains 11 residues. Germline CDR1 MDHEN, CDR2 SYDVKM. V lost 9 bases, J lost 5 bases, and 10 bases lay in between. CDR3 nucleotide sequence: TGTGCCAGTACAACTAGTTATGGCTACACCTTC. It encodes CASTTSYGYTF.

The rearrangement joins TRBV30 to TRBJ2-5; 11 bases align to TRBD1. V shed 1 base, J shed 4 bases, and the junction held 5 bases outside the gene matches. CDR3 length equals 15 residues. The germline gives CDR1 GTSNPN, CDR2 SVGIG (reference sequence). The CDR3 DNA sequence: TGTGCCTGGAGTGCCCCGGGACAGGGGGGAGAGACCCAGTACTTC. Its protein is CAWSAPGQGGETQYF.

This clone was found a few times. The V gene is TRBV30, the J gene TRBJ1-5, with 8 bases identical to TRBD1. Per germline, CDR1 GTSNPN and CDR2 SVGIG (reference sequence). This CDR3 is 14 amino acids long. J gave up 8 bases and V 1 base, and 7 bases lay outside the gene matches. The CDR3 DNA reads TGTGCCTGGAGTGCTAACAGGGGGAGAGAGCCCCAGCATTTT. Protein sequence: CAWSANRGREPQHF.